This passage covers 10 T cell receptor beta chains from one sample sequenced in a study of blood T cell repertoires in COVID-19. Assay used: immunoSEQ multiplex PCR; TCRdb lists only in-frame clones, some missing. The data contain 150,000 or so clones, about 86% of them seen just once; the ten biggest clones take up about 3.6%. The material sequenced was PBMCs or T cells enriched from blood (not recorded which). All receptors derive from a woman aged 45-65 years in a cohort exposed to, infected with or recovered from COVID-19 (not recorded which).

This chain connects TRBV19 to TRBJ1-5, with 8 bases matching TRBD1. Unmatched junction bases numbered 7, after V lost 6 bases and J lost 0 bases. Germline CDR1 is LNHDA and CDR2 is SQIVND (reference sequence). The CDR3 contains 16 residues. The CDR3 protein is CASRQTTGDSNQPQHF. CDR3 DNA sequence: TGTGCCAGTAGGCAAACGACAGGGGATAGCAATCAGCCCCAGCATTTT.

The CDR3 DNA reads TGTGCCAGCAGCCAAGATAGCGGGGCTAGCACAGATACGCAGTATTTT. Amino acid sequence: CASSQDSGASTDTQYF. The chain carries TRBV14 and TRBJ2-3; 8 nucleotides agree with TRBD2. The CDR3 covers 16 residues. Germline values: CDR1 SGHDN, CDR2 FVKESK. V lost 0 bases to trimming and J lost 0 bases; unmatched junction nucleotides: 2.

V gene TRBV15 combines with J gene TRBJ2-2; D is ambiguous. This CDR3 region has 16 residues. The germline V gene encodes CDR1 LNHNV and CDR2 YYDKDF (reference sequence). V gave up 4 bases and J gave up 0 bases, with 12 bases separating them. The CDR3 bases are TGTGCCACCAGCACATCGGCAGGTGCGAACACCGGGGAGCTGTTTTTT. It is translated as CATSTSAGANTGELFF.

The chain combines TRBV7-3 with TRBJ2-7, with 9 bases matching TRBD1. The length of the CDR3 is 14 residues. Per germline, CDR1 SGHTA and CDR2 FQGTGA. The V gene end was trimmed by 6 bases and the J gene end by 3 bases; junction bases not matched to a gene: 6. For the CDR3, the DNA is TGTGCCAGCAGTCCCGGGACAGGGATCTACGAGCAGTACTTC. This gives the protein CASSPGTGIYEQYF.

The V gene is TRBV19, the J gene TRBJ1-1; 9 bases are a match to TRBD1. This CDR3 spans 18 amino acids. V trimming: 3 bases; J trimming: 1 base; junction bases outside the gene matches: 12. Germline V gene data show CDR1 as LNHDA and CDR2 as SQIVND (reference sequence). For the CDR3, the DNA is TGTGCCAGTAGTATCTTCCCTGCACAGGGGGCGGCGAACACTGAAGCTTTCTTT. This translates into CASSIFPAQGAANTEAFF. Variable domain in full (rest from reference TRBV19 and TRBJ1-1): DGGITQSPKYLFRKEGQNVTLSCEQNLNHDAMYWYRQDPGQGLRLIYYSQIVNDFQKGDIAEGYSVSREKKESFPLTVTSAQKNPTAFYLCASSIFPAQGAANTEAFFGQGTRLTVV.

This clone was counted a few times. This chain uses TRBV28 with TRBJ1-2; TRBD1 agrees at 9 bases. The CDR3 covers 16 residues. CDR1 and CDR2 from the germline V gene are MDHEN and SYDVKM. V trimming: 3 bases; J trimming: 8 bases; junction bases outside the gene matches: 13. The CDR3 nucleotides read TGTGCCAGCAGTTTCTCCTCGAGGACAGGGGAAAGAGGCTACACCTTC. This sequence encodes CASSFSSRTGERGYTF.

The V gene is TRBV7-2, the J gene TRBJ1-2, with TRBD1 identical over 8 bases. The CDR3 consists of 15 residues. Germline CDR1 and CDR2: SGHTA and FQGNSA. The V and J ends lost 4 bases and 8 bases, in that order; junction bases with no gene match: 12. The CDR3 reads CASSSGQGSLNGYTF. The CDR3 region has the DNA TGTGCCAGCAGCTCCGGACAGGGCTCGTTAAACGGCTACACCTTC.

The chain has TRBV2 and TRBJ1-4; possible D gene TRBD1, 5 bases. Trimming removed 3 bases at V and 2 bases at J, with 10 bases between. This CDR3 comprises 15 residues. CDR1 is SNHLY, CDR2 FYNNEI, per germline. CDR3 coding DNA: TGTGCCAGCAGTGAGTCGCCAGGGACTAATGAAAAACTGTTTTTT. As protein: CASSESPGTNEKLFF.

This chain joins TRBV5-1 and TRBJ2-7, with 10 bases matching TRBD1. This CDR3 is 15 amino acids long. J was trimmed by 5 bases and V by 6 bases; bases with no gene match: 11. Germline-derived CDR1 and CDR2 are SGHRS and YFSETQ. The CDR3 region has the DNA TGCGCCAGCAACCCTTCCGGGACAGGGGTGAACGAGCAGTACTTC. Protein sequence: CASNPSGTGVNEQYF. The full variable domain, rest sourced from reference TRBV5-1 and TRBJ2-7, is KAGVTQTPRYLIKTRGQQVTLSCSPISGHRSVSWYQQTPGQGLQFLFEYFSETQRNKGNFPGRFSGRQFSNSRSEMNVSTLELGDSALYLCASNPSGTGVNEQYFGPGTRLTVT.

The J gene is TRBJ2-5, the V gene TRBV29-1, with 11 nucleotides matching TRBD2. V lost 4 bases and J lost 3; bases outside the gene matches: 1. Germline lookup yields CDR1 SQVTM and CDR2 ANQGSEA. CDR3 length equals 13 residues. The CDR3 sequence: CSVGSGREETQYF. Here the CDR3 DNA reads TGCAGCGTTGGTAGCGGGAGGGAAGAGACCCAGTACTTC.